What follows are 19 T cell receptor beta chains derived from one specimen sequenced in a study of control samples from healthy donors and cancer patients (TCRdb year 2020). The library was made by the immunoSEQ multiplex PCR assay. TCRdb's version of the immuneACCESS table is confined to in-frame rearrangements and falls short of the full clone set. An unresolved V gene accounts for under half of the shortfall where checked; the remainder is of unknown origin. This sample's listing comprises 150,000 to 200,000 clones. The top ten constitute more than 2% of the sample. Sequenced sample: blood. Source of these receptors: a young woman in good health.

The genes are TRBV7-2 and TRBJ2-6; D remains ambiguous. This CDR3 contains 17 residues. The germline gives CDR1 SGHTA, CDR2 FQGNSA. V shed 8 bases and J shed 0 bases, with 17 bases lying between them. In nucleotides, the CDR3 is TGTGCCAGCTCCGGGCTCGGATCTATCTCTGGGGCCAACGTCCTGACTTTC. This sequence encodes CASSGLGSISGANVLTF.

The J gene is TRBJ1-4, the V gene TRBV4-3; weak D call: TRBD1 (6 bases). This CDR3 has 15 amino acids. Germline CDR1 LGHNA, CDR2 YSLEER. V lost 0 bases, J lost 8 bases, and 13 bases lay in between. CDR3 loop: CASSQDQTGGEKLFF. In DNA, the CDR3 is TGCGCCAGCAGCCAAGATCAGACAGGTGGAGAAAAACTGTTTTTT.

V usage is TRBV7-3 and J usage is TRBJ1-2; a possible D gene is TRBD1 (5 bases). Germline lookup yields CDR1 SGHTA and CDR2 FQGTGA. V gave up 0 bases and J gave up 7 bases, with 9 bases separating them. The CDR3 runs to 13 residues. CDR3: CASSLTDSGGYTF. CDR3 nucleotides: TGTGCCAGCAGCTTAACCGACAGCGGTGGCTACACCTTC.

The chain links TRBV6-5 to TRBJ1-6; D unresolved. The germline V gene encodes CDR1 MNHEY and CDR2 SVGAGI. CDR3 length: 16 amino acids. V dropped 0 bases and J dropped 7 bases, with 13 bases sitting between them. CDR3 bases: TGTGCCAGCAGTTACTCGAGTTCCCGTCCAAATTCACCCCTCCACTTT. This sequence encodes CASSYSSSRPNSPLHF.

The V call is TRBV5-4, the J call TRBJ2-7; D is perhaps TRBD1 (6 bases). The V gene's germline CDR1 is SGHNT and CDR2 YYREEE (reference sequence). V was clipped by 5 bases and J by 3 bases, with 15 bases between them. This CDR3 comprises 14 residues. The CDR3 protein is CASSPTGRIYEQYF. CDR3 in DNA: TGTGCCAGCAGTCCTACAGGGAGAATCTACGAGCAGTACTTC.

V gene TRBV6-5 combines with J gene TRBJ2-2; D remains ambiguous. Germline assignment: CDR1 MNHEY and CDR2 SVGAGI. This CDR3 is 13 amino acids long. Trimming left V 2 bases short and J 3 bases short, with 4 bases between. The CDR3, as DNA: TGTGCCAGCAGTTACCCGTACACCGGGGAGCTGTTTTTT. It yields the protein CASSYPYTGELFF.

This chain connects TRBV27 to TRBJ1-5; 7 positions agree with TRBD1. This CDR3 has 17 amino acids. With 0 bases clipped from V and 5 bases from J, the junction kept 10 bases outside the gene matches. Germline V lookup: CDR1 MNHEY, CDR2 SMNVEV (reference sequence). The CDR3 bases are TGTGCCAGCAGTTTATCGGACCCTCGGGACAGATATCAGCCCCAGCATTTT. Protein sequence: CASSLSDPRDRYQPQHF.

In DNA, the CDR3 is TGTGCCAGCAGCTTAGGCCTCGGCCGTGTAGGCGGTAGGACAGGGGTAGCTTTCTTT. This translates into CASSLGLGRVGGRTGVAFF. The chain employs TRBV13 and TRBJ1-1; 9 bases are shared with TRBD1. V trimming: 0 bases; J trimming: 10 bases; junction bases outside the gene matches: 21. The germline CDR1 and CDR2 sequences are PRHDT and FYEKMQ (reference sequence). This CDR3 is built from 19 residues.

This sequence joins TRBV27 and TRBJ1-1; D is unresolved. Per the germline V gene, CDR1 is MNHEY and CDR2 is SMNVEV (reference sequence). This CDR3 contains 13 residues. The germline V and J ends were trimmed by 1 base and 7 bases, with 10 bases remaining between them. The CDR3 here is CASSLLGDGEAFF. CDR3 nucleotides: TGTGCCAGCAGTTTATTGGGTGACGGTGAAGCTTTCTTT.

The chain recombines TRBV7-8 with TRBJ1-4, with D perhaps TRBD1 (5 bases). The CDR3 is made up of 15 amino acids. V gave up 0 bases and J gave up 3 bases, with 8 bases separating them. Germline CDR1 reads SGHVS; CDR2 reads FQNEAQ. This CDR3 reads CASSLALGANEKLFF. CDR3 in DNA: TGTGCCAGCAGCTTAGCTCTAGGGGCTAATGAAAAACTGTTTTTT.

The rearrangement joins TRBV19 to TRBJ2-4; 7 nucleotides match TRBD1. Germline loops: CDR1 LNHDA, CDR2 SQIVND (reference sequence). After removal of 5 bases from V and 6 bases from J, the junction contained 7 bases not matched to a gene. CDR3 size: 14 residues. CDR3 nucleotides: TGTGCCAGTAGTTTATCCGGGACAGTAAACATTCAGTACTTC. Its translation: CASSLSGTVNIQYF.

This CDR3 is CASSSADRGAREAFF. DNA for the CDR3: TGTGCCAGCAGCTCCGCGGACAGGGGGGCCCGTGAAGCTTTCTTT. V is TRBV7-9 and J is TRBJ1-1, with 10 bases matching TRBD1. V lost 4 bases, J lost 7 bases, and 9 bases stayed unmatched. The CDR3 runs to 15 residues. Germline assignment: CDR1 SEHNR and CDR2 FQNEAQ (reference sequence).

The chain carries TRBV28 and TRBJ2-2; D is uncertain. CDR1 and CDR2 (germline): MDHEN, SYDVKM. This CDR3 region has 12 residues. Trimming removed 5 bases from V and 5 bases from J, with 6 bases in between. The CDR3 coding sequence is TGTGCCAGCAGTACCTTAACCGGGGAGCTGTTTTTT. Translated: CASSTLTGELFF.

V gene TRBV4-1 combines with J gene TRBJ2-5; 8 nucleotides agree with TRBD1. The V segment lost 4 bases and the J segment 4 bases; nucleotides outside the gene matches: 5. This CDR3 is built from 14 residues. CDR1 MGHRA and CDR2 YSYEKL come from the germline V gene. Written as DNA, the CDR3 is TGCGCCAGCAGCCCAACGACAGGGGTAGAGACCCAGTACTTC. It encodes CASSPTTGVETQYF.

The chain uses TRBV15 and TRBJ1-1; 9 bases line up with TRBD1. J gave up 1 base and V 0 bases, and 6 bases lay outside the gene matches. Germline lookup yields CDR1 LNHNV and CDR2 YYDKDF (reference sequence). This CDR3 region has 17 residues. CDR3 residues: CATSRDLTGGTNTEAFF. The CDR3, as DNA: TGTGCCACCAGCAGAGATCTGACAGGGGGGACGAACACTGAAGCTTTCTTT.

J is TRBJ1-2 and V is TRBV15; D gene unclear. CDR3 size: 16 residues. With 0 bases removed from V and 9 bases from J, the gap between germline ends came to 20 bases. Germline CDR1 is LNHNV and CDR2 is YYDKDF (reference sequence). DNA of the CDR3: TGTGCCACCAGCAGAGATTCTCGTCCCGGACGGAACCGCTACACCTTC. This codes for CATSRDSRPGRNRYTF. Filled out from reference TRBV15 and TRBJ1-2, the complete variable domain reads DAMVIQNPRYQVTQFGKPVTLSCSQTLNHNVMYWYQQKSSQAPKLLFHYYDKDFNNEADTPDNFQSRRPNTSFCFLDIRSPGLGDTAMYLCATSRDSRPGRNRYTFGSGTRLTVV.

The genes are TRBV29-1 and TRBJ1-2; tentative D call: TRBD1 (5 bases). V was trimmed by 1 base and J by 2 bases, leaving 11 bases between them. CDR1 is SQVTM, CDR2 ANQGSEA, per germline. There are 14 residues in the CDR3. Here the CDR3 DNA reads TGCAGCGTTGAAGCCAGGGACCTCAACTATGGCTACACCTTC. As protein: CSVEARDLNYGYTF.

This sequence joins TRBV7-2 and TRBJ2-7; 9 nucleotides align to TRBD2. The CDR3 spans 16 residues. Germline loops: CDR1 SGHTA, CDR2 FQGNSA. The junction had 14 bases not matched to a gene; V was cut back by 5 bases and J by 6 bases. CDR3 protein: CASSLGGGAGTLEQYF. DNA for the CDR3: TGTGCCAGCAGCCTGGGCGGGGGGGCCGGAACACTCGAGCAGTACTTC.

The chain combines TRBV11-2 with TRBJ1-1; TRBD1 aligns across 7 bases. V trimming: 3 bases; J trimming: 5 bases; junction bases outside the gene matches: 9. The CDR3 has 15 residues. Germline CDR1 SGHAT, CDR2 FQNNGV. CDR3 residues: CASSLAGGVRTEAFF. The CDR3 bases are TGTGCCAGCAGCTTGGCAGGGGGGGTGAGGACTGAAGCTTTCTTT.